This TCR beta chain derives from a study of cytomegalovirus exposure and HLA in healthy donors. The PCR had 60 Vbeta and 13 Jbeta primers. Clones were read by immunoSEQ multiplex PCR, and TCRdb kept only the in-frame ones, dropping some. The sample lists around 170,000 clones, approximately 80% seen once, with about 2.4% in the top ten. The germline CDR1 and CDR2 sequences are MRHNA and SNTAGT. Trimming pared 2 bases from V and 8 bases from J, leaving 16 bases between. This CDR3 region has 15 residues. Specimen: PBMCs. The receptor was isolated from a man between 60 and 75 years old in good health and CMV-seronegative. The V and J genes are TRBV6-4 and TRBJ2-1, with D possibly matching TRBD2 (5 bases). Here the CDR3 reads CASSDTGNPRDEQFF. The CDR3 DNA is TGTGCCAGCAGTGACACGGGGAACCCAAGGGATGAGCAGTTCTTC.